This TCR beta chain appears in the sequencing data of a study of T cell changes during pregnancy in multiple sclerosis (dated by TCRdb to the late 2010s). General notes on the study: Changes in the T cell repertoire over the course of pregnancy were examined in this study in women with multiple sclerosis.

Libraries were prepared through the immunoSEQ multiplex PCR assay. What TCRdb holds here is the immuneACCESS table cut down to in-frame rearrangements. Part of the clones is not present; checked against another copy, under half of the missing clones reflect an unresolved V gene, and the others are unexplained. The sample contains some 96,000 clones, over 80% of them found a single time. The ten largest clones represent around 2.1% of the sample. From the germline V gene, CDR1 is SGHRS and CDR2 is YFSETQ. The CDR3 contains 14 residues, cysteine and phenylalanine counted. This entry keeps only the CDR3 DNA: 42 bases, framed from base 1. The V and J ends are trimmed by 0 bases and 2 bases, leaving 8 bases between them. A note on this clone: Its antigen remains unidentified. Nothing much larger sits one base from this clone, and base qualities are not available.

This sequence uses TRBV5-1 and TRBJ1-1, with no D gene named confidently. This TCR came from a female donor with multiple sclerosis, enrolled in a pregnancy study. The sequencing here drew on peripheral blood, taken after pregnancy. For the CDR3, the sequence is CASSLDSRNTEAFF. The DNA is TGCGCCAGCAGCTTGGACAGTCGTAACACTGAAGCTTTCTTT. With the portions outside the CDR3 filled from the reference TRBV5-1 and TRBJ1-1 genes, the complete variable region becomes KAGVTQTPRYLIKTRGQQVTLSCSPISGHRSVSWYQQTPGQGLQFLFEYFSETQRNKGNFPGRFSGRQFSNSRSEMNVSTLELGDSALYLCASSLDSRNTEAFFGQGTRLTVV.